This is a list of T cell receptor beta chains from one sample in a study of blood T cell repertoires in COVID-19. Generated by immunoSEQ multiplex PCR, the TCRdb table keeps only in-frame clones and is missing some. The sample holds 64,000 or so clones, roughly 80% seen once. The sample consisted of peripheral blood. These receptors were obtained from a human donor in a cohort sampled during active COVID-19. Each CDR3 is given with its conserved first and last residue. A D gene is named only where the DNA matches it firmly. A row's size may be missing; if present it is once, few, many or a size class.

J gene	CDR3 length	clone size	D gene	V gene	CDR3 DNA	CDR3 protein
TRBJ2-1	18	.	TRBD2	TRBV11-2	TGTGCCAGCAGCGGCCCTAGCGGGGGGGCGGGCACCTACAATGAGCAGTTCTTC	CASSGPSGGAGTYNEQFF
TRBJ1-6	14	.	.	TRBV11-2	TGTGCCAGCAGCTTTGGGGGCCATAATTCACCCCTCCACTTT	CASSFGGHNSPLHF
TRBJ1-5	15	few	.	TRBV2	TGTGCCAGCAGCATCAGGCAACCGCAGGGCCAGCCCCAGCATTTT	CASSIRQPQGQPQHF
TRBJ1-1	16	few	TRBD1	TRBV2	TGTGCCAGCACCACTTACAGGGGAGGAATGAACACTGAAGCTTTCTTT	CASTTYRGGMNTEAFF
TRBJ1-5	13	many	.	TRBV7-9	TGTGCCAGCAGCCTAGGGTCCGGCCAGGTCCAGCATTTT	CASSLGSGQVQHF
TRBJ1-1	14	.	TRBD1	TRBV30	TGTGCCTGGAGTGTGGGACAGGGGACGACTGAAGCTTTCTTT	CAWSVGQGTTEAFF
TRBJ1-1	12	.	.	TRBV3-1/TRBV3-2	TGTGCCAGCAGCAGGGGCAACACTGAAGCTTTCTTT	CASSRGNTEAFF
TRBJ1-2	12	once	.	TRBV6-1	TGTGCCAGCAGTGAATTCGAGTGGGGCTACACCTTC	CASSEFEWGYTF
TRBJ1-2	14	.	.	TRBV4-1	TGCGCCAGCAGCCAAGATTCAGGGTTTTGGGGCTACACCTTC	CASSQDSGFWGYTF
TRBJ1-2	15	.	.	TRBV4-1	TGCGCCAGCAGCCAAGCACGGGTTGTTAACTATGGCTACACCTTC	CASSQARVVNYGYTF
TRBJ1-1	12	.	TRBD1	TRBV28	TGTGCCAGCATCGGCAGGGGGCGAAGAGCTTTCTTT	CASIGRGRRAFF
TRBJ1-1	14	few	.	TRBV11-2	TGTGCCAGCAGCTTAAGGATAACAGCCCAGAAGGCTTTCTTT	CASSLRITAQKAFF
TRBJ1-6	13	.	.	TRBV6-4	TGTGCCAGCAGTGACTCGAGCGCTTCACCCCTCCACTTT	CASSDSSASPLHF
TRBJ1-4	16	many	.	TRBV4-1	TGCGCCAGCAGCCACCCCGACCGGGGAAGAAATGAAAAACTGTTTTTT	CASSHPDRGRNEKLFF
TRBJ2-2	14	.	.	TRBV7-2	TGTGCCAGCAGCCCAACAACGAACACCGGGGAGCTGTTTTTT	CASSPTTNTGELFF
TRBJ1-4	15	.	TRBD1	TRBV4-2	TGTGCCAGCAGCCGACGGGGACAGGCAAATGAAAAACTGTTTTTT	CASSRRGQANEKLFF
TRBJ1-6	17	.	.	TRBV2	TGTGCCAGCAGTGAAGCATTCAGTAGGGGAACAAATTCACCCCTCCACTTT	CASSEAFSRGTNSPLHF
TRBJ2-3	15	once	TRBD1	TRBV2	TGTGCCAGCATTCGGGGACAGGGCCCCTGGGAGACGCAGTATTTT	CASIRGQGPWETQYF
TRBJ2-3	16	once	.	TRBV7-9	TGTGCCAGCAGAAGGGGTTCCGGGACTGCCACAGATACGCAGTATTTT	CASRRGSGTATDTQYF
TRBJ2-5	15	.	TRBD1	TRBV5-1	TGCGCCAGCAGCTTGGCCGGACAGGGCCTCGAGACCCAGTACTTC	CASSLAGQGLETQYF
TRBJ2-1	14	few	.	TRBV27	TGTGCCAGCAGTATTGCGAGCTCCTACAATGAGCAGTTCTTC	CASSIASSYNEQFF
TRBJ1-2	15	.	TRBD1	TRBV5-4	TGTGCCAGCAGCTTGGCCTCGGGACAGAACTATGGCTACACCTTC	CASSLASGQNYGYTF
TRBJ2-1	16	.	.	TRBV4-1	TGCGCCAGCAGCCCTTTCCGGGACACAAACTACAATGAGCAGTTCTTC	CASSPFRDTNYNEQFF
TRBJ1-2	15	.	TRBD1	TRBV10-3	TGTGCCATCAGTGGTACAGGGGGTGTGCGCTATGGCTACACCTTC	CAISGTGGVRYGYTF
TRBJ1-2	14	few	TRBD1	TRBV30	TGTGCCTGGAGTGTTGGACAGGGGGCCTATGGCTACACCTTC	CAWSVGQGAYGYTF
TRBJ2-7	14	.	TRBD2	TRBV11-2	TGTGCCAGCAGCTTAGAGCCTAGCGGGCCCGAGCAGTACTTC	CASSLEPSGPEQYF
TRBJ2-7	12	.	.	TRBV3-1/TRBV3-2	TGTGCCAGCAGCCCGAGTAATCGCGAGCAGTACTTC	CASSPSNREQYF
TRBJ1-6	15	.	.	TRBV5-5	TGTGCCAGCAGCTTGTTAACGGGGTCCGATTCACCCCTCCACTTT	CASSLLTGSDSPLHF
TRBJ1-2	14	.	.	TRBV7-8	TGTGCCAGCAGCTTTTCTCCCGGGAACTATGGCTACACCTTC	CASSFSPGNYGYTF
TRBJ2-3	15	once	TRBD1	TRBV15	TGTGCCACCAGCAGAAGGACAGGCAACACAGATACGCAGTATTTT	CATSRRTGNTDTQYF
TRBJ2-3	15	.	TRBD1	TRBV3-1/TRBV3-2	TGTGCCAGCAGCCCGGACAGGGGGGGCACAGATACGCAGTATTTT	CASSPDRGGTDTQYF
TRBJ2-5	15	.	TRBD2	TRBV11-3	TGTGCCAGCAGCTTAGATAACAGCGGGGCCCGGACCCAGTACTTC	CASSLDNSGARTQYF
TRBJ2-3	16	.	TRBD2	TRBV7-2	TGTGCCAGCAGCCTTCGTGTGAGCGGGACCACAGATACGCAGTATTTT	CASSLRVSGTTDTQYF
TRBJ2-7	12	.	.	TRBV2	TGTGCCAGCAGTGACGATACGGTGGAGCAGTACTTC	CASSDDTVEQYF
TRBJ2-4	15	.	.	TRBV7-2	TGTGCCAGCAGCGTACAAACTAGGCCGAAAAACATTCAGTACTTC	CASSVQTRPKNIQYF
TRBJ2-6	16	.	TRBD1	TRBV7-2	TGTGCCAGCAGCCCCGACAGGGGGTCGGGGGCCAACGTCCTGACTTTC	CASSPDRGSGANVLTF
TRBJ2-3	17	.	TRBD2	TRBV7-9	TGTGCCAGCAGCATCCCGGCGGGACTAGCTAGAGCAGATACGCAGTATTTT	CASSIPAGLARADTQYF
TRBJ1-1	14	.	.	TRBV19	TGTGCCAGTAGTTCACAGGGTATGATCACTGAAGCTTTCTTT	CASSSQGMITEAFF
TRBJ2-2	17	.	TRBD2	TRBV7-9	TGTGCCAGCAGCCGAGGACTAGCACCGCTCGGCACCGGGGAGCTGTTTTTT	CASSRGLAPLGTGELFF
TRBJ2-7	15	.	TRBD2	TRBV6-6	TGTGCCAGCAGTTACGGCGGGGGGGCCTCCGTCGAGCAGTACTTC	CASSYGGGASVEQYF
TRBJ2-3	17	few	TRBD2	TRBV19	TGTGCCAGTAGTAGACTAGCGGGGGGCCCTTTGCCGGATACGCAGTATTTT	CASSRLAGGPLPDTQYF
TRBJ1-1	14	.	.	TRBV9	TGTGCCAGCAGCGTAGCTATAGGGGTTTGGCCAGCTTTCTTT	CASSVAIGVWPAFF
TRBJ2-1	16	.	TRBD2	TRBV7-2	TGTGCCAGCAGGACTGTAGCGGGGGGGCTCTACAATGAGCAGTTCTTC	CASRTVAGGLYNEQFF
TRBJ2-5	16	.	TRBD2	TRBV9	TGTGCCAGCAGCGTAGAGGTTAGCGGGGGGGCAGAGACCCAGTACTTC	CASSVEVSGGAETQYF
TRBJ2-1	17	.	TRBD1	TRBV5-1	TGCGCCAGCAGCTTTGGGGGACAGCGTAGCTCCTACAATGAGCAGTTCTTC	CASSFGGQRSSYNEQFF
TRBJ1-3	16	once	TRBD1	TRBV4-2	TGTGCCAGCAGCCAAGTGGGAGCAGGGGGCGTAAACACCATATATTTT	CASSQVGAGGVNTIYF
TRBJ2-4	19	.	.	TRBV7-2	TGTGCCAGCAGCGTCGCGACTACCGGGACTGAGCTAGCCAAAAACATTCAGTACTTC	CASSVATTGTELAKNIQYF
TRBJ2-1	15	once	TRBD2	TRBV7-2	TGTGCCAGCAGCTTAGTAGCGGGGGGGTACAATGAGCAGTTCTTC	CASSLVAGGYNEQFF
TRBJ1-6	16	.	.	TRBV4-1	TGCGCCAGCAGCCACCTTACGGGAGTTAATAATTCACCCCTCCACTTT	CASSHLTGVNNSPLHF
TRBJ1-3	15	.	.	TRBV18	TGTGCCAGCTCACCACGACAAACCTCTGGAAACACCATATATTTT	CASSPRQTSGNTIYF
TRBJ1-1	16	.	.	TRBV3-1/TRBV3-2	TGTGCCAGCAGCCAAGGGGCGGGGGCTATGAACACTGAAGCTTTCTTT	CASSQGAGAMNTEAFF
TRBJ2-7	13	.	.	TRBV2	TGTGCCAGCAATCCGGGATCAGTCTACGAGCAGTACTTC	CASNPGSVYEQYF
TRBJ1-3	15	.	.	TRBV10-3	TGTGCCGCGAGTAGGATAGGGAGGGGCGGAAACACCATATATTTT	CAASRIGRGGNTIYF
TRBJ1-1	11	.	.	TRBV7-9	TGTGCCATTCAGGGGAACACTGAAGCTTTCTTT	CAIQGNTEAFF
TRBJ2-5	14	.	TRBD1	TRBV2	TGTGCCAGCAGTGAAGGGACAGGGCAAGAGACCCAGTACTTC	CASSEGTGQETQYF
TRBJ1-3	16	.	.	TRBV18	TGTGCCAGCTCCAGCAAGGGGGGGCTACCTGGAAACACCATATATTTT	CASSSKGGLPGNTIYF
TRBJ1-5	14	.	TRBD1	TRBV6-6	TGTGCCAGCACCCTGGGACAGTGGAATCAGCCCCAGCATTTT	CASTLGQWNQPQHF
TRBJ2-3	17	.	.	TRBV7-5	TGTGTCAGAAGCTATGGACTAGCGGGGGAAGAAGCAGATACGCAGTATTTT	CVRSYGLAGEEADTQYF
TRBJ1-2	13	once	.	TRBV12-3/TRBV12-4	TGTGCCAGCAACCAGGGGACTAACTATGGCTACACCTTC	CASNQGTNYGYTF